A single TCR beta chain is shown here with its context. The sample originates from a study of shared clonotypes between healthy human individuals. Sequencing was at deep level. Original data processing: Junction-only immunoSEQ data arrived without quality scores, meaning filtering differed. Generated by immunoSEQ multiplex PCR, the TCRdb table keeps only in-frame clones and is missing some. Clone size and the V and J calls come from that table; the DNA yielded D and trimming. The sample gives over a million clones, 95% to 97% of which show up once; about 1% is in the top ten. The V gene's germline CDR1 is MNHEY and CDR2 SMNVEV (reference sequence). The CDR3 has 14 residues. Trimming removed 5 bases at V and 2 bases at J, with 13 bases between.

The J gene is TRBJ2-7, the V gene TRBV27; D remains ambiguous. The material sequenced was naive CD4+ T cells sorted from blood. The sample's subset: CD45RA+ positively selected. The TCR was taken from a man aged 25-40 years in good health. The CDR3 reads CASSTTAVTYEQYF. CDR3 bases: TGTGCCAGCAGTACCACTGCGGTCACCTACGAGCAGTACTTC.